The present T cell receptor beta chain was sequenced within a study of blood T cell repertoires in COVID-19. In the study overall: Sites across the United States, Italy and Spain contributed samples from acute and convalescent COVID-19. The cDNA or gDNA used as material had been derived from T cells, B-cell-depleted T cells, or PBMCs.

V lost 5 bases and J 9 bases, leaving 20 bases between the germline ends. The germline V gene encodes CDR1 SEHNR and CDR2 FQNEAQ (reference sequence). The CDR3 covers 15 residues. Authors' processing steps: Reference gene primer amplification gave nucleated cell count estimates. Only in-frame clones appear in the TCRdb table, and some are missing; sequencing was by immunoSEQ multiplex PCR. V, J and clone size derive from that table, while D and trimming were established from the DNA sequence. The sample consists of some 95,000 clones, roughly 75% of them appearing once. Sample: peripheral blood. The receptor comes from a man aged 45 to 65 who had recovered from COVID-19. The chain links TRBV7-9 to TRBJ2-1, with a possible D match to TRBD2 (5 bases). The DNA for the CDR3 is TGTGCCAGCAGCATCTGGACTGGAGATAGTACTGAGCAGTTCTTC. It specifies CASSIWTGDSTEQFF.